This T cell receptor beta chain was retrieved from a study of blood T cell repertoires in COVID-19 (TCRdb year 2020). With respect to the entire study: The collaborator samples originated in the United States, Italy and Spain and spanned the acute and convalescent phases of COVID-19. The repertoires were released in a freely available public database meant as a resource for research on the immune response to SARS-CoV-2. Deeply sampled blood TCRbeta repertoires from subjects exposed to, actively infected with, or recovered from COVID-19 were included in the dataset. HLA class I and class II types, where available, came from metadata supplied by the sample provider rather than from assay-based typing. Nearly every sample came with metadata listing a de-identified subject ID, COVID-19 status, age in years and sex. The material from the prospective study consisted of cDNA or gDNA derived from T cells, B-cell-depleted T cells, or PBMCs. The samples were drawn from the first 160 participants of the ongoing ImmuneRACE study and from more than 1,000 subjects provided by 6 global collaborators. Findings and caveats that apply to the study as a whole: The amount of clinical and demographic metadata varied by source and participant and was provided uncurated.

Enrolling through a virtual design, the prospective study's participants ranged in age from about 18 to 100 years and lived across about two dozen United States geographic areas. In the prospective study, cohorts were assigned on the basis of participant-reported clinical history obtained from a screening survey and a study questionnaire. ImmuneRACE Cohort 3 recovered participants were defined by two consecutive negative NP/OP PCR tests, healthcare professional clearance, or symptom resolution. Mobile phlebotomists in the prospective study collected whole blood, serum and a nasopharyngeal or oropharyngeal swab from every participant. Additional blood draws and questionnaires over an approximately two-month period could optionally be provided by prospective study participants. Prospective study blood samples were shipped either frozen or at room temperature before DNA extraction. The germline V gene (reference sequence) provides CDR1 LNHDA and CDR2 SQIVND. Spanning cysteine to phenylalanine, the CDR3 consists of 13 amino acids. Only the CDR3 DNA is retained, 39 bases long and in frame from the first base. A distance of 14 bases separates the germline ends of V and J, which lose 5 bases and 7 bases respectively.

This clone was found once. Which antigen it targets is not known. Per-base quality was not reported, and no clone a single base away is much larger than it. TCRbeta CDR3 regions were amplified from genomic DNA using the immunoSEQ Assay, a bias-controlled multiplex PCR. As for the original processing: Nucleated cell counts per sample were estimated from amplification of reference gene primers within the assay. Sequence reads were collapsed and filtered to measure the absolute abundance of every unique TCRbeta CDR3 rearrangement. For each sample, productive Simpson clonality was calculated by taking the square root of Simpson's diversity index across productive rearrangements. TCRdb obtained this table from immuneACCESS and retained in-frame rearrangements with V and J assigned. These tables miss some clones; where compared with another copy, unresolved V genes account for less than half of the shortfall, and the remainder is unexplained. Clone size and V and J calls were adopted from that table, with D and trimming inferred from the DNA. This sample lists over 150,000 clones; 70% to 85% were detected once. 17% of the sample lies in the top ten.

Sequenced: PBMCs or T cells enriched from blood (not recorded which). The receptor comes from a woman between 50 and 59 years old who had recovered from COVID-19. This sequence uses TRBV19 and TRBJ1-2; the D gene is perhaps TRBD1, on 6 matching bases. CDR3 protein: CASSFRGSGGYTF. The bases are TGTGCCAGTAGTTTCAGGGGTTCCGGTGGCTACACCTTC.